This T cell receptor beta chain was sequenced during a study of brain T cells in children with intractable seizures. The study's findings and limits: Pre-surgery blood may have been undersampled, hiding some clones. Only CDR3 sequence similarity suggested viral specificity, without known HCMV serostatus.

Only cases whose brain tissue showed the highest T cell transcript signatures were sequenced. At least one anti-epileptic drug was given before surgery. Comment on this clone: The target antigen is unknown.

The V gene end was trimmed by 5 bases and the J gene end by 8 bases; junction bases not matched to a gene: 14. In germline, CDR1 is SGHVS, CDR2 FNYEAQ. This CDR3 has 15 amino acids. Profiled with immunoSEQ multiplex PCR; TCRdb holds only in-frame clones, not every one. The profile covers around 38,000 clones, with about 93% appearing a single time and roughly 6.3% taken by the ten largest. The genes are TRBV7-6 and TRBJ1-2; 7 bases fit TRBD1. The material sequenced was peripheral blood, taken at surgery. This clonotype originated in a girl under 10 years old with tuberous sclerosis and intractable seizures. The CDR3 nucleotides are TGTGCCAGCAGCACACTTAATGACAGGGCGAGCGGCTACACCTTC. Its protein product is CASSTLNDRASGYTF.